This T cell receptor (beta chain) was found in a study of blood T cell repertoires in COVID-19. Study context: The samples span acute and convalescent COVID-19 from the United States, Italy and Spain. T cells, B-cell-depleted T cells, or PBMCs supplied cDNA or gDNA.

As processed by the authors: Researchers report that nucleated cell counts were estimated from reference gene primer amplification. Clones were read by immunoSEQ multiplex PCR, and TCRdb kept only the in-frame ones, dropping some. Clone size and the V and J calls come from that table; the DNA yielded D and trimming. Seen here are tens of thousands of clones, roughly 85% observed once, and the top ten hold approximately 4.9%. V was shortened by 8 bases and J by 4 bases, with 14 bases between the two germline ends. Germline CDR1 SNHLY, CDR2 FYNNEI. This CDR3 is 13 amino acids long. The sample holds one count of this clone.

The sequence was collected from a woman aged 80 or over with active or convalescent COVID-19. This chain joins TRBV2 and TRBJ1-1; D is unclear. Material for sequencing was peripheral blood. The CDR3 loop reads CASSAEMGTEAFF. For the CDR3, the DNA is TGTGCCAGCTCGGCGGAGATGGGCACTGAAGCTTTCTTT.